This T cell receptor beta chain appears in the sequencing data of a study of T cells in Graves' hyperthyroidism and ophthalmopathy. Study-level findings and limits: A median 6.5 months before onset, the model predicted ophthalmopathy.

It was considered stable Graves' hyperthyroidism when ophthalmopathy did not progress within 18 months. Those patients with uncontrolled infection, other autoimmune disease, pregnancy or lactation were excluded. The study based diagnoses on clinical symptoms, serum thyroxine and TRAb, thyroid ultrasound and orbital computed tomography. Template material for amplifying TCR beta CDR3 regions consisted of RNA transcripts. A set of HTBI primers served as the primers for a first-round RT-PCR of the TCR CDR3. Each CDR3 protein gets one entry after TCRdb re-called the multiplex PCR reads with MiXCR. The sample yields approximately 640,000 distinct CDR3 sequences, roughly 17% seen once. This clonotype was found many times. Its antigen is unknown. The TCR was taken from a man in his forties or fifties with Graves' hyperthyroidism. The sequenced sample consisted of blood.

CDR3 coding DNA: TGTGCCAGCAGTCTCCTGGCGGGAGAGTTTCAAGAGACCCAGTACTTC. This sequence encodes CASSLLAGEFQETQYF. This chain uses TRBV6-1 with TRBJ2-5; 7 bases agree with TRBD2. The CDR3 consists of 16 residues. Germline V lookup: CDR1 MNHNS, CDR2 SASEGT. J lost 2 bases, V lost 5 bases, and 11 bases had no gene match.